The 8 T cell receptor beta chains below come from one sample, sequenced in a study of blood T cell repertoires in COVID-19. TCRdb keeps only in-frame clones here, not all; method: immunoSEQ multiplex PCR. The sample contains about 170,000 clones, 80% to 85% of which appear only once. Sequencing was carried out using peripheral blood. The receptors derive from a man in his 70s with active or convalescent COVID-19.

This clone was picked up one time. The chain uses TRBV18 and TRBJ1-2; D possibly corresponds to TRBD1 (6 bases). Trimming took 3 bases from V and 4 from J, leaving 12 bases between them. CDR1 is KGHSH, CDR2 LQKENI, per germline. The CDR3 runs to 14 residues. The CDR3 loop reads CASSPETGLYGYTF. CDR3 nucleotides: TGTGCCAGCTCACCCGAGACAGGCCTCTATGGCTACACCTTC.

The chain joins TRBV5-6 to TRBJ1-6; unclear D gene. V was trimmed by 3 bases and J by 8 bases, leaving 9 bases between them. The CDR3 is 13 residues long. Germline CDR1 reads SGHDT; CDR2 reads YYEEEE. CDR3 region: CASSSNRDSPLHF. For the CDR3, the DNA is TGTGCCAGCAGCTCTAACAGAGATTCACCCCTCCACTTT.

CDR3 loop: CASSHVTSGGINEQFF. The DNA for the CDR3 is TGCGCCAGCAGCCACGTGACTAGCGGGGGGATCAATGAGCAGTTCTTC. The chain joins TRBV4-1 to TRBJ2-1; 13 bases are a match to TRBD2. The V gene's germline CDR1 is MGHRA and CDR2 YSYEKL. With 3 bases clipped from V and 6 bases from J, the junction kept 5 bases outside the gene matches. This CDR3 has 16 amino acids.

This chain connects TRBV10-2 to TRBJ1-5, with 8 bases matching TRBD1. V was clipped by 6 bases and J by 2 bases; unmatched bases: 6. This CDR3 spans 15 amino acids. The germline V gene encodes CDR1 WSHSY and CDR2 SAAADI. For the CDR3, the DNA is TGCGCCAGCAGCGACCGGGACAGGCGCAATCAGCCCCAGCATTTT. It encodes CASSDRDRRNQPQHF.

The table lists this clone with a few counts. This rearrangement joins TRBV19 to TRBJ1-2; D may be TRBD1 (5 bases). Germline V gene data show CDR1 as LNHDA and CDR2 as SQIVND (reference sequence). Trimming took off 5 bases at V and 5 bases at J, with 18 bases between the two ends. The CDR3 covers 15 residues. The CDR3 loop reads CASSPQVGREYGYTF. The CDR3 DNA follows: TGTGCCAGTAGTCCCCAAGTGGGGCGCGAGTATGGCTACACCTTC.

This clone was seen a handful of times. CDR3 sequence (DNA): TGTGCCTGGAGCGACAGAAGCAATCAGCCCCAGCATTTT. Protein: CAWSDRSNQPQHF. V and J are TRBV30 and TRBJ1-5; D may be TRBD1 (5 bases). V gave up 3 bases and J gave up 1 base, with 7 bases separating them. CDR1 and CDR2 (germline): GTSNPN, SVGIG (reference sequence). The CDR3 covers 13 residues.

This clone was seen once. In DNA form, the CDR3 reads TGTGCCAGCAGGGAAACTAGCGGGGGGGCCAGCAATGAGCAGTTCTTC. Its translation is CASRETSGGASNEQFF. V gene TRBV6-1 combines with J gene TRBJ2-1; 13 bases align to TRBD2. CDR1 MNHNS and CDR2 SASEGT come from the germline V gene. CDR3 length: 16 amino acids. V gave up 6 bases and J gave up 6 bases; unmatched junction bases: 8.

In its sample, this clone was seen a few times. The chain links TRBV4-1 to TRBJ1-4; D is perhaps TRBD1 (5 bases). Germline values: CDR1 MGHRA, CDR2 YSYEKL. The CDR3 length is 15 residues. V lost 0 bases, J lost 7 bases, and 12 bases lay in between. CDR3 sequence reads: CASSQDRQGGEKLFF. CDR3 nucleotide sequence: TGCGCCAGCAGCCAAGATAGGCAGGGTGGTGAAAAACTGTTTTTT.